The next 10 T cell receptor beta chains were all read from a single sample in a study of blood T cells in healthy people across ages. Using a J-beta primer mix together with a sample-barcoded 5' primer, a second PCR was run for about 6 to 12 cycles. A single record per CDR3 protein comes from TCRdb applying MiXCR to the 5' RACE reads. Among almost 800,000 distinct CDR3 sequences listed, about 62% were seen once. Material for sequencing was blood. The origin of the receptors is a man aged 30 to 39 in good health.

The V gene is TRBV29-1, the J gene TRBJ2-7, with D possibly TRBD2 on 6 matching bases. V lost 4 bases and J lost 3, with 10 bases in between. The CDR3 has 12 amino acids. The V gene's germline CDR1 is SQVTM and CDR2 ANQGSEA. CDR3 protein: CSVGGELYEQYF. CDR3 nucleotides: TGCAGCGTTGGGGGGGAGCTCTACGAGCAGTACTTC.

In this sample, this clonotype turned up a few times. The chain carries TRBV29-1 and TRBJ2-4; TRBD2 is a possible D gene (6 bases). The J call is uncertain, as TRBJ2-7 better fits the DNA end. The CDR3 totals 13 residues. Germline V gene sequence: CDR1 SQVTM, CDR2 ANQGSEA. The CDR3 region is CSVDRQGGGEQYF. In DNA, the CDR3 is TGCAGCGTTGATCGCCAGGGAGGCGGCGAGCAGTACTTC.

This sequence joins TRBV6-6 and TRBJ2-5; TRBD1 might be the D (6 bases). Trimming shortened V by 5 bases and J by 2 bases, and 12 bases separated the two germline ends. In germline, CDR1 is MNHNY, CDR2 SVGAGI (reference sequence). The CDR3 has 14 amino acids. CDR3 DNA sequence: TGTGCCAGCAGTCGTACAGGGAATCAAGAGACCCAGTACTTC. This sequence encodes CASSRTGNQETQYF.

With respect to this clonotype: At one end, the junction sequence differs from germline, possibly due to a read error. The chain recombines TRBV7-7 with TRBJ2-5, with 10 nucleotides matching TRBD2. Germline V gene sequence: CDR1 SSHAT, CDR2 FNYEAQ (reference sequence). This CDR3 is 15 amino acids long. In nucleotides, the CDR3 is TGTGCTAGCAGTTCGGGACTAGCGCTCGGAGAGACCCAGTACTTC. Translated, it gives CASSSGLALGETQYF.

The chain carries TRBV2 and TRBJ2-5; unclear D gene. Looked up from germline, CDR1 is SNHLY and CDR2 is FYNNEI. The V and J ends lost 2 bases and 2 bases respectively, with 9 bases between them. This CDR3 is 14 amino acids long. The CDR3 loop is CASSELAPQETQYF. For the CDR3, the DNA is TGTGCCAGCAGTGAATTGGCACCACAAGAGACCCAGTACTTC.

The V call is TRBV20-1, the J call TRBJ2-6; possible D gene TRBD1, 6 bases. The length of the CDR3 is 18 residues. V lost 1 base and J 3 bases, leaving 19 bases between the germline ends. Germline V gene lookup returns CDR1 DFQATT and CDR2 SNEGSKA (reference sequence). Here the CDR3 reads CSARVPQGRDGGANVLTF. CDR3 coding DNA: TGCAGTGCTAGAGTTCCACAGGGAAGAGACGGTGGGGCCAACGTCCTGACTTTC.

The J gene is TRBJ2-5, the V gene TRBV6-6; D gene uncertain. The J call may be faulty, since TRBJ2-7 better matches the DNA end. Germline CDR1 reads MNHNY; CDR2 reads SVGAGI (reference sequence). This CDR3 is built from 12 residues. The CDR3 here is CASGETAYEQYF. In DNA form, the CDR3 reads TGTGCCAGCGGGGAAACCGCCTACGAGCAGTACTTC.

V gene TRBV7-2 combines with J gene TRBJ2-5; D unresolved. The germline V gene has CDR1 SGHTA and CDR2 FQGNSA. This CDR3 comprises 13 residues. V lost 2 bases to trimming and J lost 4 bases, with 8 bases between them. CDR3 sequence reads: CASSLFSRETQYF. CDR3 sequence (DNA): TGTGCCAGCAGCTTATTCTCGAGAGAGACCCAGTACTTC.

This chain joins TRBV20-1 and TRBJ2-1; 7 nucleotides match TRBD2. The DNA end is more similar to TRBJ2-7, so the J call may be wrong. This CDR3 has 14 amino acids. Germline values: CDR1 DFQATT, CDR2 SNEGSKA (reference sequence). Written as DNA, the CDR3 is TGCAGTGCTGGGGCGAGCGGGGACTACAATGAGCAGTACTTC. This translates into CSAGASGDYNEQYF.

The chain combines TRBV27 with TRBJ2-6, with TRBD2 matching over 8 bases. The V gene end was trimmed by 8 bases and the J gene end by 1 base; junction bases not matched to a gene: 7. CDR3 length: 16 amino acids. Germline V gene lookup returns CDR1 MNHEY and CDR2 SMNVEV (reference sequence). The DNA of the CDR3 is TGTGCCAGCCGGGGGGGAACGAGGTCTGGGGCCAACGTCCTGACTTTC. Amino acid sequence: CASRGGTRSGANVLTF.